This passage covers 30 T cell receptor beta chains from one sample sequenced in a study of T cell repertoires in cytomegalovirus infection. Their antigens remain unidentified. MiXCR was run by TCRdb on the reads, yielding one entry per CDR3 protein. The sample has about 900,000 distinct CDR3 sequences, roughly 30% seen once; the top ten hold roughly 13%. Sequenced material: cultured CD8+ T cells from PBMCs, taken from culture after CMV antigen stimulation. The receptor set was obtained from a human donor in good health (CMV status not recorded). Some clones in this sample may be carry-over from other donors' samples.

This clonotype was seen at least ten times. This rearrangement joins TRBV6-5 to TRBJ1-1, with D perhaps TRBD1 (5 bases). The germline V gene has CDR1 MNHEY and CDR2 SVGAGI. The CDR3 totals 15 residues. V shed 7 bases and J shed 5 bases, with 20 bases lying between them. The CDR3 DNA is TGTGCCAGCACCACTGGCCGGACACCTCTGACTGAAGCTTTCTTT. As protein: CASTTGRTPLTEAFF.

This clonotype was counted many times. This chain uses TRBV6-5 with TRBJ1-6, with 9 nucleotides matching TRBD1. The CDR3 spans 19 residues. Trimming took 2 bases from V and 9 from J; bases not matched to a gene: 17. Germline V lookup: CDR1 MNHEY, CDR2 SVGAGI. In DNA form, the CDR3 reads TGTGCCAGCAGTTACGACCCGGGACAGGGTACGAACCTCGCTTCACCCCTCCACTTT. As protein: CASSYDPGQGTNLASPLHF.

J is TRBJ2-1 and V is TRBV24-1; D not resolved. Per germline, CDR1 KGHDR and CDR2 SFDVKD. The CDR3 runs 17 residues. V shed 4 bases and J shed 0 bases, with 15 bases lying between them. Here the CDR3 DNA reads TGTGCCACCAGTGACTCACCTCGGATAAGCTCCTACAATGAGCAGTTCTTC. Translated, it gives CATSDSPRISSYNEQFF.

There are a few counts of this clonotype. This chain links TRBV13 with TRBJ2-7; maybe TRBD1 (6 bases). Deletions cut 8 bases from V and 3 bases from J, with 20 bases between. The CDR3 has 15 amino acids. Per germline, CDR1 PRHDT and CDR2 FYEKMQ (reference sequence). CDR3 nucleotides: TGTGCCAGCTCCCTCACCGGGACAAATGACTACGAGCAGTACGTC. Encoded protein: CASSLTGTNDYEQYV.

The sample holds a few counts of this clonotype. This chain uses TRBV6-1 with TRBJ2-7; tentative D call: TRBD2 (5 bases). Trimming shortened V by 6 bases and J by 2 bases, and 17 bases separated the two germline ends. The CDR3 length is 15 residues. Per the germline V gene, CDR1 is MNHNS and CDR2 is SASEGT. This CDR3 reads CASSPMRTRTYEQYV. The CDR3 nucleotides are TGTGCCAGCAGCCCCATGAGGACTCGGACCTACGAGCAGTACGTC.

This sequence joins TRBV14 and TRBJ1-2; D is uncertain. V was clipped by 1 base and J by 8 bases, with 5 bases between them. CDR1 and CDR2 (germline): SGHDN, FVKESK. The CDR3 covers 11 residues. The CDR3 loop reads CASSQGMGYTF. Here the CDR3 DNA reads TGTGCCAGCAGCCAAGGTATGGGCTACACCTTC. The whole variable domain, filled in from reference TRBV14 and TRBJ1-2, reads EAGVTQFPSHSVIEKGQTVTLRCDPISGHDNLYWYRRVMGKEIKFLLHFVKESKQDESGMPNNRFLAERTGGTYSTLKVQPAELEDSGVYFCASSQGMGYTFGSGTRLTVV.

V and J are TRBV19 and TRBJ2-1; possibly TRBD1 for D (5 bases). The germline CDR1 and CDR2 sequences are LNHDA and SQIVND (reference sequence). This CDR3 comprises 14 residues. V was clipped by 2 bases and J by 2 bases, with 7 bases between them. The CDR3 spells CASSISGTYNEQFF. The CDR3 DNA follows: TGTGCCAGTAGTATATCAGGGACCTACAATGAGCAGTTCTTC.

This sequence joins TRBV4-1 and TRBJ2-3; 11 nucleotides agree with TRBD2. Unmatched junction bases numbered 7, after V lost 2 bases and J lost 6 bases. Looked up from germline, CDR1 is MGHRA and CDR2 is YSYEKL. There are 16 residues in the CDR3. In DNA form, the CDR3 reads TGCGCCAGCAGCCAATCTTTAGCGGGGGGGGCGGATACGCAGTATTTT. Its translation: CASSQSLAGGADTQYF.

This clonotype showed up many times. The rearrangement links TRBV5-6 to TRBJ2-4, with D unclear. CDR1 and CDR2 (germline): SGHDT, YYEEEE. The V and J ends lost 0 bases and 8 bases respectively, with 9 bases between them. This CDR3 is 13 amino acids long. For the CDR3, the DNA is TGTGCCAGCAGCTTGGGTGGGCGCGACATTCAGTACTTC. It codes for CASSLGGRDIQYF.

The chain has TRBV5-5 and TRBJ1-5; 10 nucleotides align to TRBD1. Germline CDR1 and CDR2: SGHKS and YYEKEE (reference sequence). After removal of 4 bases from V and 5 bases from J, the junction contained 6 bases not matched to a gene. CDR3 length equals 15 residues. The CDR3 is CASSVDRGLHQPQHF. Written as DNA, the CDR3 is TGTGCCAGCAGCGTGGACAGGGGGTTGCATCAGCCCCAGCATTTT.

This chain joins TRBV27 and TRBJ1-5; 8 bases match TRBD1. With V trimmed by 5 bases and J by 6 bases, 6 bases remained unmatched. The CDR3 sequence is 14 residues long. Germline lookup yields CDR1 MNHEY and CDR2 SMNVEV (reference sequence). This CDR3 is CASSAGGEGQPQHF. Written as DNA, the CDR3 is TGTGCCAGCAGTGCAGGGGGCGAAGGTCAGCCCCAGCATTTT.

The J gene is TRBJ1-6, the V gene TRBV6-5; D not resolved. V gave up 3 bases and J gave up 9 bases, with 18 bases separating them. Germline assignment: CDR1 MNHEY and CDR2 SVGAGI. This CDR3 comprises 16 residues. CDR3 protein: CASSYNDPGEGSPLHF. In DNA, the CDR3 is TGTGCCAGCAGTTATAATGATCCGGGAGAAGGTTCACCCCTCCACTTT.

This clonotype was seen a handful of times. The CDR3 region is CASGRYSNQPQHF. In DNA, the CDR3 is TGTGCCAGCGGCAGGTATAGCAATCAGCCCCAGCATTTT. This rearrangement joins TRBV6-6 to TRBJ1-5, with no clear D. This CDR3 has 13 amino acids. Germline V gene data show CDR1 as MNHNY and CDR2 as SVGAGI (reference sequence). The germline V and J ends were trimmed by 8 bases and 0 bases, with 8 bases remaining between them.

The chain carries TRBV15 and TRBJ2-7, with 7 bases identical to TRBD1. Germline V CDR1 and CDR2: LNHNV, YYDKDF (reference sequence). The CDR3 runs to 15 residues. Trimming removed 4 bases from V and 0 bases from J; junction bases left unmatched: 6. CDR3 bases: TGTGCCACCAGCAAGCGACAGGGCCTCTCCTACGAGCAGTACTTC. Amino acids: CATSKRQGLSYEQYF.

At least ten counts were recorded for this clonotype. This sequence joins TRBV6-2 or TRBV6-3 and TRBJ1-2, with TRBD1 identical over 7 bases. Per the germline V gene, CDR1 is MNHEY and CDR2 is SVGEGT. V trimming: 3 bases; J trimming: 4 bases; junction bases outside the gene matches: 2. This CDR3 comprises 13 residues. CDR3 in DNA: TGTGCCAGCAGTTATTACAGGGGCTATGGCTACACCTTC. It encodes CASSYYRGYGYTF.

This chain links TRBV27 with TRBJ1-4, with 7 bases that match TRBD1. The V segment lost 2 bases and the J segment 14 bases; nucleotides outside the gene matches: 11. CDR3 length: 14 residues. CDR1 and CDR2 from the germline V gene are MNHEY and SMNVEV (reference sequence). CDR3 DNA sequence: TGTGCCAGCAGTTTACAGGGGGGACTCCGAAACCTGTTTTTT. It is translated as CASSLQGGLRNLFF. Looking up the rest from reference TRBV27 and TRBJ1-4 gives the full variable domain: EAQVTQNPRYLITVTGKKLTVTCSQNMNHEYMSWYRQDPGLGLRQIYYSMNVEVTDKGDVPEGYKVSRKEKRNFPLILESPSPNQTSLYFCASSLQGGLRNLFFGSGTQLSVL.

This clonotype was observed many times. The chain recombines TRBV6-5 with TRBJ2-1; possibly TRBD1 for D (6 bases). The V gene's germline CDR1 is MNHEY and CDR2 SVGAGI. V was pared by 2 bases and J by 2 bases, with 13 bases between. The CDR3 runs to 16 residues. The CDR3 reads CASSYSPRGTYNEQFF. The CDR3 DNA follows: TGTGCCAGCAGTTACAGTCCCAGGGGTACCTACAATGAGCAGTTCTTC.

The genes are TRBV20-1 and TRBJ2-1; D gene uncertain. CDR1 is DFQATT and CDR2 is SNEGSKA in the germline V gene (reference sequence). CDR3 length equals 15 residues. The V and J ends lost 4 bases and 0 bases respectively, with 13 bases between them. The chain's CDR3 is CSAKVPLSSYNEQFF. CDR3 in DNA: TGCAGTGCTAAGGTCCCGTTAAGCTCCTACAATGAGCAGTTCTTC.

This rearrangement joins TRBV27 to TRBJ2-7, with D perhaps TRBD1 (6 bases). Trimming stripped 6 bases from V and 2 bases from J, with 11 bases between. Germline CDR1 MNHEY, CDR2 SMNVEV (reference sequence). The CDR3 has 13 amino acids. In DNA form, the CDR3 reads TGTGCCAGCAGCAGGACAGAGGCCTACGAGCAGTACTTC. This encodes CASSRTEAYEQYF.

This clonotype turned up a few times. The chain has TRBV2 and TRBJ1-4, with D possibly matching TRBD1 (5 bases). V was cut by 6 bases and J by 0 bases, with 11 bases left in between. CDR1 and CDR2 from the germline V gene are SNHLY and FYNNEI. The CDR3 spans 15 residues. CDR3: CASRIRDPTNEKLFF. The CDR3 DNA follows: TGTGCCAGCAGAATTAGGGACCCAACTAATGAAAAACTGTTTTTT. The whole variable domain, remainder taken from reference TRBV2 and TRBJ1-4, is EPEVTQTPSHQVTQMGQEVILRCVPISNHLYFYWYRQILGQKVEFLVSFYNNEISEKSEIFDDQFSVERPDGSNFTLKIRSTKLEDSAMYFCASRIRDPTNEKLFFGSGTQLSVL.

The rearrangement uses TRBV6-5 and TRBJ1-4, with 7 bases identical to TRBD1. The CDR3 length is 15 residues. Germline CDR1 reads MNHEY; CDR2 reads SVGAGI. Trimming took 2 bases from V and 8 from J; bases not matched to a gene: 8. CDR3 nucleotide sequence: TGTGCCAGCAGTTACGCGGGACAGCGAGGCGAAAAACTGTTTTTT. Encoded protein: CASSYAGQRGEKLFF.

This chain connects TRBV6-2 or TRBV6-3 to TRBJ2-5; D remains unclear. V gave up 3 bases and J gave up 7 bases, with 6 bases separating them. The CDR3 contains 11 residues. CDR1 is MNHEY, CDR2 SVGEGT, per germline. CDR3 region: CASSYDGTQYF. Here the CDR3 DNA reads TGTGCCAGCAGTTATGACGGGACCCAGTACTTC.

The chain recombines TRBV2 with TRBJ2-3; D is unresolved. The V gene lost 3 bases and the J gene lost 4 bases, with 5 bases spanning the gap. Germline CDR1 and CDR2: SNHLY and FYNNEI. The CDR3 length is 12 residues. The CDR3 DNA sequence: TGTGCCAGCAGTGACCCCTCAGATACGCAGTATTTT. The encoded protein is CASSDPSDTQYF.

A note on this clonotype: A much larger clone differs by one base, so this may be a read error. The conserved closing phenylalanine or tryptophan is absent in this CDR3, likely reflecting a read error. CDR3 DNA: TGTGCCAGCAGTAACAGAATCACCGGGGAGCTGTTTTTA. Residues: CASSNRITGELFL. V and J are TRBV7-6 and TRBJ2-2; D remains unclear. V was clipped by 6 bases and J by 4 bases, with 9 bases between them. CDR1 and CDR2 from the germline V gene are SGHVS and FNYEAQ. The CDR3 covers 13 residues.

This clonotype was seen at least ten times. The V and J genes are TRBV7-6 and TRBJ2-7; 10 bases align to TRBD1. CDR1 and CDR2 from the germline V gene are SGHVS and FNYEAQ. V was pared by 7 bases and J by 2 bases, with 8 bases of the junction left unmatched. This CDR3 region has 15 residues. In DNA, the CDR3 is TGTGCCAGCACCGTGGACAGGGGGTATGCCTACGAGCAGTACGTC. Protein sequence: CASTVDRGYAYEQYV.

V and J are TRBV18 and TRBJ2-2; unclear D gene. This CDR3 spans 16 amino acids. The germline V gene has CDR1 KGHSH and CDR2 LQKENI. With 2 bases removed from V and 1 base from J, the gap between germline ends came to 11 bases. Here the CDR3 DNA reads TGTGCCAGCTCACCAGATAGCACAGAGAACACCGGGGAGCTGTTTTTT. Its translation is CASSPDSTENTGELFF.

The sample holds many counts of this clonotype. This chain uses TRBV7-8 with TRBJ2-5; 15 positions agree with TRBD2. The J segment lost 0 bases and the V segment lost 4 bases, leaving 6 bases of the junction unmatched. Germline lookup yields CDR1 SGHVS and CDR2 FQNEAQ. There are 18 residues in the CDR3. The CDR3 region is CASSSRGLAGGYQETQYF. In nucleotides, the CDR3 is TGTGCCAGCAGCTCTCGAGGACTAGCGGGGGGGTACCAAGAGACCCAGTACTTC.

V and J are TRBV14 and TRBJ2-5; TRBD2 matches at 7 bases. Germline assignment: CDR1 SGHDN and CDR2 FVKESK. Trimming cost V 1 base and J 4 bases; bases outside gene matches: 9. This CDR3 has 16 amino acids. The CDR3 DNA is TGTGCCAGCAGCCAAGGAGGCCCGGGGGGACTAGAGACCCAGTACTTC. Translated: CASSQGGPGGLETQYF. Drawing the rest from reference TRBV14 and TRBJ2-5, the complete variable domain is EAGVTQFPSHSVIEKGQTVTLRCDPISGHDNLYWYRRVMGKEIKFLLHFVKESKQDESGMPNNRFLAERTGGTYSTLKVQPAELEDSGVYFCASSQGGPGGLETQYFGPGTRLLVL.

V is TRBV28 and J is TRBJ2-1; 10 positions agree with TRBD2. The length of the CDR3 is 17 residues. V dropped 4 bases and J dropped 0; count of bases not matched to a gene: 6. Germline-derived CDR1 and CDR2 are MDHEN and SYDVKM. CDR3 amino acids: CASSSDLAGDSYNEQFF. DNA of the CDR3: TGTGCCAGCAGTTCGGATCTAGCGGGGGACTCCTACAATGAGCAGTTCTTC.

This clonotype was seen only a few times. The rearrangement uses TRBV6-1 and TRBJ2-2, with TRBD2 matching 7 bases. V gave up 10 bases and J gave up 3 bases; unmatched junction bases: 5. CDR3 length: 13 amino acids. CDR1 MNHNS and CDR2 SASEGT come from the germline V gene. CDR3 in amino acids: CANQGGDTGELFF. The CDR3 DNA follows: TGTGCCAATCAGGGAGGGGACACCGGGGAGCTGTTTTTT.